This entry describes one T cell receptor beta chain. Its specificity is unknown. The data belong to a study of beta chain features in type 1 diabetes. Study-wide results and limits: Sequencing of cDNA might inflate the share of cells that strongly express TCR. Shorter TCRB CDR3s, moderately but significantly so, marked every one of the four CD4+ subsets in Type 1 diabetes patients.

The investigators reverse transcribed all of the isolated RNA, so they sequenced expressed TCRB transcripts. Some 3.4 million reads were obtained on average from naive, central memory and regulatory T cell samples. The data were produced by immunoSEQ multiplex PCR, yet TCRdb's version contains in-frame clones alone and is incomplete. The data contain around 450,000 clones, about an eighth of them seen just once; the ten biggest clones take up over 0.035%. This CDR3 is 15 amino acids long. The V gene's germline CDR1 is SGDLS and CDR2 YYNGEE. Trimming left V 1 base short and J 0 bases short, with 8 bases between.

The receptor was derived from a young woman in good health. Sequenced sample: naive CD4+ T cells from blood. The genes are TRBV9 and TRBJ1-3, with D unresolved. This CDR3 is CASSVSGYSGNTIYF. CDR3 in DNA: TGTGCCAGCAGCGTATCAGGATACTCTGGAAACACCATATATTTT.